These 18 T cell receptor beta chains originate from one sample sequenced in a study of PD-1 blockade in classical Hodgkin lymphoma. Libraries were prepared by immunoSEQ multiplex PCR; TCRdb keeps only in-frame clonotypes and omits some of them. This repertoire shows 75,000 to 100,000 clones, about four fifths found once; its top ten account for 15% to 20%. Each of the patients experienced relapse following autologous stem cell transplantation, and their brentuximab vedotin exposure differed. This sample comprised peripheral blood mononuclear cells (PBMCs), obtained before the second cycle of nivolumab. Every receptor here comes from a human donor with classical Hodgkin lymphoma.

The chain joins TRBV2 to TRBJ1-5; D not resolved. Trimming removed 8 bases at V and 6 bases at J, with 17 bases between. This CDR3 contains 14 residues. In germline, CDR1 is SNHLY, CDR2 FYNNEI. CDR3 DNA: TGTGCCAGCGGCACTCTGGGGAGGGCTCAGCCCCAGCATTTT. Translating it yields CASGTLGRAQPQHF.

The genes are TRBV6-1 and TRBJ1-2, with 7 bases lining up with TRBD1. Germline CDR1 is MNHNS and CDR2 is SASEGT. The CDR3 has 13 amino acids. J was trimmed by 4 bases and V by 6 bases; bases with no gene match: 5. CDR3 coding DNA: TGTGCCAGCAGCCAGGGGGTTAGCTATGGCTACACCTTC. Translation gives CASSQGVSYGYTF.

This clone was detected only a few times. The chain uses TRBV7-9 and TRBJ2-2; D is undetermined. V dropped 0 bases and J dropped 6 bases, with 8 bases sitting between them. This CDR3 spans 14 amino acids. CDR1 and CDR2 (germline): SEHNR, FQNEAQ (reference sequence). The DNA of the CDR3 is TGTGCCAGCAGCTTAGCGGGAAAGGCCGGGGAGCTGTTTTTT. It yields the protein CASSLAGKAGELFF.

The chain carries TRBV5-6 and TRBJ2-7, with TRBD2 matching 9 bases. With 5 bases clipped from V and 6 bases from J, the junction kept 6 bases outside the gene matches. The V gene's germline CDR1 is SGHDT and CDR2 YYEEEE. There are 13 residues in the CDR3. This chain's CDR3 is CASRALAGPEQYF. For the CDR3, the DNA is TGTGCCAGCAGAGCACTAGCGGGCCCCGAGCAGTACTTC.

The chain combines TRBV4-2 with TRBJ2-1; 11 bases are shared with TRBD2. V was pared by 4 bases and J by 7 bases, with 12 bases of the junction left unmatched. Germline-derived CDR1 and CDR2 are LGHNA and YNFKEQ. The CDR3 is 17 amino acids. CDR3: CASSREGGLAEGNEQFF. The CDR3 DNA reads as TGTGCCAGCAGCCGAGAAGGGGGACTAGCGGAGGGGAATGAGCAGTTCTTC.

For the CDR3, the DNA is TGTGCCAGCAGCTCAGCCGTCGGAAAAGGGAGTGGCTACACCTTC. This codes for CASSSAVGKGSGYTF. This rearrangement joins TRBV7-9 to TRBJ1-2, with D unresolved. Trimming cost V 4 bases and J 7 bases, with 19 bases left between them. Looked up from germline, CDR1 is SEHNR and CDR2 is FQNEAQ (reference sequence). The CDR3 is made up of 15 amino acids.

The rearrangement uses TRBV6-1 and TRBJ1-1, with D uncertain. This CDR3 contains 15 residues. Germline CDR1 and CDR2: MNHNS and SASEGT. V lost 0 bases, J lost 1 base, and 9 bases lay in between. The DNA for the CDR3 is TGTGCCAGCAGTGAAGCGCACCTGCAGAACACTGAAGCTTTCTTT. Protein: CASSEAHLQNTEAFF.

The chain carries TRBV6-1 and TRBJ1-1, with TRBD1 matching over 8 bases. Germline V CDR1 and CDR2: MNHNS, SASEGT. V dropped 6 bases and J dropped 0; count of bases not matched to a gene: 6. This CDR3 contains 15 residues. Written as DNA, the CDR3 is TGTGCCAGCAGAACAGGGGGTGTAGTGAACACTGAAGCTTTCTTT. Translation gives CASRTGGVVNTEAFF.

The sample holds many counts of this clone. This sequence joins TRBV9 and TRBJ1-2; tentative D call: TRBD1 (6 bases). Germline assignment: CDR1 SGDLS and CDR2 YYNGEE. Trimming left V 3 bases short and J 8 bases short, with 17 bases between. The CDR3 is 14 residues long. CDR3 residues: CASSGTGHSIGYTF. CDR3 coding DNA: TGTGCCAGCAGCGGGACGGGACACTCTATCGGCTACACCTTC.

In regard to this clone: This CDR3 is also generated by other DNA sequences in the sample. The chain couples TRBV5-1 to TRBJ2-3, with D possibly matching TRBD1 (6 bases). Germline V gives CDR1 SGHRS, CDR2 YFSETQ. V shed 0 bases and J shed 1 base, with 6 bases lying between them. CDR3 size: 14 residues. The CDR3 DNA sequence: TGCGCCAGCAGCTTGGACAGGGGCACAGATACGCAGTATTTT. It specifies CASSLDRGTDTQYF. Full variable domain (rest looked up from reference TRBV5-1 and TRBJ2-3): KAGVTQTPRYLIKTRGQQVTLSCSPISGHRSVSWYQQTPGQGLQFLFEYFSETQRNKGNFPGRFSGRQFSNSRSEMNVSTLELGDSALYLCASSLDRGTDTQYFGPGTRLTVL.

This clone has just a few counts. The chain uses TRBV19 and TRBJ2-7, with D perhaps being TRBD1 or TRBD2 (5 bases each). Germline CDR1 is LNHDA and CDR2 is SQIVND (reference sequence). The CDR3 is 13 amino acids. Trimming removed 6 bases from V and 1 base from J, with 10 bases in between. The CDR3 reads CASSGKGSYEQYF. CDR3 DNA: TGTGCCAGTAGCGGGAAGGGGTCCTACGAGCAGTACTTC.

This clone was counted only a few times. V and J are TRBV30 and TRBJ1-1; D possibly corresponds to TRBD1 (6 bases). The CDR3 is made up of 15 amino acids. The ends were cut back, 6 bases at V and 3 bases at J, with 20 bases in the middle. Germline V gives CDR1 GTSNPN, CDR2 SVGIG (reference sequence). The CDR3 nucleotides read TGTGCCTGTTCCCGGGACACAGGCCCTTACACTGAAGCTTTCTTT. This sequence encodes CACSRDTGPYTEAFF.

This clone was found a few times. V usage is TRBV30 and J usage is TRBJ1-2; TRBD1 aligns across 7 bases. CDR1 is GTSNPN, CDR2 SVGIG, per germline (reference sequence). The CDR3 is made up of 11 amino acids. Trimming cost V 1 base and J 8 bases; bases outside gene matches: 1. CDR3 bases: TGTGCCTGGAGTGCAGGGGGAGGCTACACCTTC. Translating it yields CAWSAGGGYTF. Looking up the rest from reference TRBV30 and TRBJ1-2 gives the full variable domain: SQTIHQWPATLVQPVGSPLSLECTVEGTSNPNLYWYRQAAGRGLQLLFYSVGIGQISSEVPQNLSASRPQDRQFILSSKKLLLSDSGFYLCAWSAGGGYTFGSGTRLTVV.

The chain recombines TRBV7-6 with TRBJ2-2; no firm D call. In germline, CDR1 is SGHVS, CDR2 FNYEAQ. CDR3 length equals 17 residues. V shed 1 base and J shed 0 bases, with 12 bases lying between them. CDR3 coding DNA: TGTGCCAGCAGCTTAGGTCTAGGGCCCGCGAACACCGGGGAGCTGTTTTTT. Translated, it gives CASSLGLGPANTGELFF.

The J gene is TRBJ1-5, the V gene TRBV19, with no clear D. This CDR3 comprises 15 residues. Trimming stripped 3 bases from V and 1 base from J, with 10 bases between. Germline V gene sequence: CDR1 LNHDA, CDR2 SQIVND (reference sequence). The CDR3 loop is CASSMKVGSNQPQHF. The CDR3 DNA follows: TGTGCCAGTAGTATGAAGGTTGGCAGCAATCAGCCCCAGCATTTT.

The genes are TRBV5-1 and TRBJ1-2; 9 bases align to TRBD1. Germline lookup yields CDR1 SGHRS and CDR2 YFSETQ. Germline trimming cut 4 bases from V and 6 bases from J; bases unmatched to any gene: 10. CDR3 length equals 15 residues. The CDR3 nucleotides are TGCGCCAGCAGCCCAGATACGGACAGGGGTAATGGCTACACCTTC. It translates to CASSPDTDRGNGYTF. Supplemented by reference TRBV5-1 and TRBJ1-2, the full variable domain reads KAGVTQTPRYLIKTRGQQVTLSCSPISGHRSVSWYQQTPGQGLQFLFEYFSETQRNKGNFPGRFSGRQFSNSRSEMNVSTLELGDSALYLCASSPDTDRGNGYTFGSGTRLTVV.

CDR3 loop: CASSQAQEDTEAFF. CDR3 in DNA: TGTGCCAGCAGCCAAGCCCAGGAAGACACTGAAGCTTTCTTT. V is TRBV4-2 and J is TRBJ1-1; D is ambiguous. There are 14 residues in the CDR3. The germline V gene has CDR1 LGHNA and CDR2 YNFKEQ. The V gene lost 1 base and the J gene lost 3 bases, with 9 bases spanning the gap.

The CDR3 nucleotides read TGTGCCAGCAGTGAAAGGACAGGGACCAGGGAGCTGTTTTTT. This codes for CASSERTGTRELFF. The chain recombines TRBV2 with TRBJ2-2; TRBD1 matches at 8 bases. Germline trimming cut 2 bases from V and 9 bases from J; bases unmatched to any gene: 5. The CDR3 is 14 amino acids. Germline lookup yields CDR1 SNHLY and CDR2 FYNNEI.